Described below is a single T cell receptor (beta chain) sequence and its context. The target of this receptor is not known. Base qualities are not provided; no much larger clone lies one nucleotide away. The data were obtained in a study of graft-versus-host responses after intestinal transplantation (dated by TCRdb to about 2021). For the study in its entirety: Multivisceral, liver-intestinal, or isolated intestinal transplants were received by the recipients. Anti-thymocyte globulin induction was given to all recipients, followed by maintenance tacrolimus and steroids for about 3 years. Graft-versus-host and host-versus-graft alloreactive T cell clones were tracked in the graft, circulation and bone marrow after intestinal transplantation using bulk TCR-beta CDR3 sequencing. To identify alloreactive clones, pre-transplant mixed lymphocyte reaction products were sequenced and compared with unstimulated pre-transplant donor and recipient T cells. The cohort enrolled 20 to 30 intestinal transplant recipients, one of whom was a retransplant, and a few patients without pretransplant specimens were excluded. Donor T cell macrochimerism was defined as a peak of at least 4% donor T cells among recipient peripheral blood mononuclear cells. Rather than going through the commercial service, samples from a few later patients were sequenced in-house on an Illumina MiSeq and processed with MiXCR.

Trimming leaves V shorter by 8 bases and J shorter by 0 bases, with the junction holding 5 bases beyond the gene matches. The germline V gene (reference sequence) yields WNHNN for CDR1 and SYGVQD for CDR2. The CDR3 goes from the cysteine to the phenylalanine over 14 residues. Only the CDR3 DNA is retained, 42 bases long and in frame from the first base. The sample's time point label, in plain terms: cells obtained before transplantation from donor or recipient. CD3+CD4+ and CD3+CD8+ populations were FACS-sorted from unstimulated pre-transplant donor and recipient cells taken from spleen or lymph nodes. Receptor amplification or capture employed the immunoSEQ multiplex PCR assay. For most patients, genomic DNA was isolated with the Qiagen DNeasy Blood and Tissue Kit and shipped frozen to Adaptive Biotechnologies for TCR sequencing. For most patients, high-throughput TCR-beta CDR3 sequencing of genomic DNA was performed by Adaptive Biotechnologies. Per the original workflow: TCR sequencing data for 15 to 20 patients were retrieved from Adaptive's ImmunoSEQ software; three other patients were processed with MiXCR and VDJtools. CD4 versus CD8 sorting errors were corrected by removing sequences found in both subsets at a frequency ratio below 5:1. CDR3 nucleotide sequences shared between donor and recipient were removed because the origin of such sequences could not be assigned. To be classed as alloreactive, a clone needed at least 2-fold expansion over unstimulated cells and a minimum CFSE-low frequency of 0.002% (template counts) or 0.001% (read counts). Mappable clones were those detected in sequenced pre-transplant spleen, lymph node, or MLR CFSE-low populations of the donor or recipient. The cumulative frequency of alloreactive clones was calculated as a percentage of all sequences, weighted by copy number. TCRdb stores this immuneACCESS table with in-frame sequences only. Part of the clones is absent; in the studies checked, under half of the shortfall reflects unresolved V genes, and no reason is known for the rest. The V and J calls and clone size were taken over from that table, and D and trimming were inferred from the DNA. For this sample the table gives approximately 68,000 clones, of which roughly 90% were detected only once. Together, the top ten hold less than 5% of the sample.

The investigation overall reported the following: In the allografts of patients with donor T cell macrochimerism, GvH to HvG T cell clonal ratios were high. Peak levels of circulating GvH clones were associated with declines in HvG clones early after transplant. GvH clones were found in recipient bone marrow, and some of the GvH clones appeared earlier in ileal mucosa or blood, which is consistent with an intestinal mucosal origin. The relatively low number and heterogeneity of intestinal transplant patients limited the conclusions.

The TCR originated in a human donor who was the organ donor for an intestinal transplant. The receptor chain draws on TRBV10-1 and TRBJ2-3; a stretch of 7 junction bases matches TRBD2. The sequencing used unstimulated CD8+ T cells sorted from spleen or lymph node cells, collected before transplant. This receptor has the CDR3 CASGLAASTDTQYF. The nucleotide sequence is given as TGCGCCAGCGGTCTAGCGGCTAGCACAGATACGCAGTATTTT.